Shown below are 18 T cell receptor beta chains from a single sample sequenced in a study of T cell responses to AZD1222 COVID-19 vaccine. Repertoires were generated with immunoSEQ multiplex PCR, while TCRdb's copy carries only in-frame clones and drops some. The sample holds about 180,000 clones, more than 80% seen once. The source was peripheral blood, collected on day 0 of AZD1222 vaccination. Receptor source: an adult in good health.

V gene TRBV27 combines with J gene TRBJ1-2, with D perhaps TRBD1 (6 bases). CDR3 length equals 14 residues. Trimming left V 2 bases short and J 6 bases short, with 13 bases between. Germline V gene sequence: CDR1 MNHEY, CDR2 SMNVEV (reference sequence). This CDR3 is CASSLQQGADGYTF. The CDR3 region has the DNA TGTGCCAGCAGTTTACAACAGGGTGCTGATGGCTACACCTTC.

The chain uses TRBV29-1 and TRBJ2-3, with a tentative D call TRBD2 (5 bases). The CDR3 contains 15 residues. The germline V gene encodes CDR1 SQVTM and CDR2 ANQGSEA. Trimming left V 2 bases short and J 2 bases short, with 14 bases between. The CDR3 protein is CSVELASSHTDTQYF. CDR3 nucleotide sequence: TGCAGCGTTGAACTTGCTAGCTCACACACAGATACGCAGTATTTT.

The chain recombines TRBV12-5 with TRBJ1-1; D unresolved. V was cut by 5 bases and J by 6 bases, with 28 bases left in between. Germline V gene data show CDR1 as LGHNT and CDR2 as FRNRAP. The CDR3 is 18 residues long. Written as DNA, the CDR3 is TGTGCTAGTGGTCCACGCCCGCCAGCCGAGACTACCAACGCTGAAGCTTTCTTT. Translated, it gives CASGPRPPAETTNAEAFF. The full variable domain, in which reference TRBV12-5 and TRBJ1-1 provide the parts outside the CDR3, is DARVTQTPRHKVTEMGQEVTMRCQPILGHNTVFWYRQTMMQGLELLAYFRNRAPLDDSGMPKDRFSAEMPDATLATLKIQPSEPRDSAVYFCASGPRPPAETTNAEAFFGQGTRLTVV.

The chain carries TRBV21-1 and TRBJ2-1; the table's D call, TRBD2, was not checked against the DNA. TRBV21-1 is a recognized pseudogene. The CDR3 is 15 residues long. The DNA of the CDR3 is TGTGCCAGCAGCCAAATCCGGGGACTCGACAATGAGCAGTTCTTC. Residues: CASSQIRGLDNEQFF.

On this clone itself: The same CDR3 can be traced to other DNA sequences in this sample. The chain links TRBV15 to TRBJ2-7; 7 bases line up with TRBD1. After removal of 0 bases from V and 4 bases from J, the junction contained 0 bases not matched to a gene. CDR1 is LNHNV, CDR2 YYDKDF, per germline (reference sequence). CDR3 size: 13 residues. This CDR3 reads CATSRDRGYEQYF. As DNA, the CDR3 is TGTGCCACCAGCAGAGACAGGGGGTACGAGCAGTACTTC.

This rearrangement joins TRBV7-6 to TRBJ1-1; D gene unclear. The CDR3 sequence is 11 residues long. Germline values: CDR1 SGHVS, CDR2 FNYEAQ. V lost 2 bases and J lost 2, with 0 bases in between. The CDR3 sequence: CASSLNTEAFF. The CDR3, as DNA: TGTGCCAGCAGCTTAAACACTGAAGCTTTCTTT.

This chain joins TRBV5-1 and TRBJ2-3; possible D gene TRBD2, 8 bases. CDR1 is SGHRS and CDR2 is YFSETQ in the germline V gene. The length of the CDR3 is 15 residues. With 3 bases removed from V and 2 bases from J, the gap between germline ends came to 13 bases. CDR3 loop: CASSSGGLDTDTQYF. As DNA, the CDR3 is TGCGCCAGCAGCTCAGGGGGACTAGACACAGATACGCAGTATTTT.

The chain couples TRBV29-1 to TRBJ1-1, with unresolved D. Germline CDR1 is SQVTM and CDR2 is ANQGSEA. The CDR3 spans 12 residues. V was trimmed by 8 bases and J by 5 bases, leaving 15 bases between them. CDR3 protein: CSLESTGTEAFF. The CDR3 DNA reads TGCAGCTTAGAAAGCACGGGGACTGAAGCTTTCTTT.

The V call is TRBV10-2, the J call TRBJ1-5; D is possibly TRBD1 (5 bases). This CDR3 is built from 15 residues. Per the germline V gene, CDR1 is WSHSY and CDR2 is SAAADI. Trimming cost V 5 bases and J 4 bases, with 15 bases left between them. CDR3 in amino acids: CASSPGHTGNQPQHF. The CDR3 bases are TGCGCCAGCAGTCCAGGACACACCGGGAATCAGCCCCAGCATTTT.

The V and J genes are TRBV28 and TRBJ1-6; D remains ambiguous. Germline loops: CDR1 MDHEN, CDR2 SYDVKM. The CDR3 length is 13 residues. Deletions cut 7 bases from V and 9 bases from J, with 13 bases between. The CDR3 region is CASISTQPSPLHF. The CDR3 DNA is TGTGCCAGCATCTCCACGCAGCCTTCACCCCTCCACTTT. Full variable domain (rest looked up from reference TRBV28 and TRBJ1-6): DVKVTQSSRYLVKRTGEKVFLECVQDMDHENMFWYRQDPGLGLRLIYFSYDVKMKEKGDIPEGYSVSREKKERFSLILESASTNQTSMYLCASISTQPSPLHFGNGTRLTVT.

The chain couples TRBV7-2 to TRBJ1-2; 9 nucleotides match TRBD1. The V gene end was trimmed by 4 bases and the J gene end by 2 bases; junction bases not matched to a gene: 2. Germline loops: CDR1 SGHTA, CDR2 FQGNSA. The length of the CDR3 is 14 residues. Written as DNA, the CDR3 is TGTGCCAGCAGCTACGGGACAGGGAACTATGGCTACACCTTC. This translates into CASSYGTGNYGYTF.

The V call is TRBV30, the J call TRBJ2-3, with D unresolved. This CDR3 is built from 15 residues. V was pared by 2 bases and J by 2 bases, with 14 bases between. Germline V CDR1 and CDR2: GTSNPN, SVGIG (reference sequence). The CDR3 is CAWSPGTTPTDTQYF. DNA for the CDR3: TGTGCCTGGAGTCCCGGAACTACTCCCACAGATACGCAGTATTTT.

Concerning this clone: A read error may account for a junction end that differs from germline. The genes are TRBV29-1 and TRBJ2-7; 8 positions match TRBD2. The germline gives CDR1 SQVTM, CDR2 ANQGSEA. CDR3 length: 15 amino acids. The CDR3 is CSVSMTSATTYEQYF. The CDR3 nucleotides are TGCAGCGTGTCGATGACTAGCGCCACAACCTACGAGCAATACTTC.

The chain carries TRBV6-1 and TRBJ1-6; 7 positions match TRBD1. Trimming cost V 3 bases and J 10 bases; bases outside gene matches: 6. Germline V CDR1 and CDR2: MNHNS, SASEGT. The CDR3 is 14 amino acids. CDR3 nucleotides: TGTGCCAGCAGTGACCGACAGGGAAACTCACCCCTCCACTTT. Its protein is CASSDRQGNSPLHF.

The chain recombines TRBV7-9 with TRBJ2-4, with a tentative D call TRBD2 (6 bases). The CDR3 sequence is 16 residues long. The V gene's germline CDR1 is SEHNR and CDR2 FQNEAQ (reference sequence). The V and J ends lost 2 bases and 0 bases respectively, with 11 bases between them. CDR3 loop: CASSLQRGLAKNIQYF. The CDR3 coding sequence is TGTGCCAGCAGCTTACAAAGGGGACTAGCCAAAAACATTCAGTACTTC.

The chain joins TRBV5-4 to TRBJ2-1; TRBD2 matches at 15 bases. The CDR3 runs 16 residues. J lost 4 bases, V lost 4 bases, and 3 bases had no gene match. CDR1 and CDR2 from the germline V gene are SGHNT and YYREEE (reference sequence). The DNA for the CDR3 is TGTGCCAGCAGCCAGGGACTAGCGGGAGGATACAATGAGCAGTTCTTC. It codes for CASSQGLAGGYNEQFF.

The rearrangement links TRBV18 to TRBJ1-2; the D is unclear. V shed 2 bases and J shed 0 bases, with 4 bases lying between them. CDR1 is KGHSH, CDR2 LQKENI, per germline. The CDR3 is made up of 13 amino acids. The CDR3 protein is CASSPDSNYGYTF. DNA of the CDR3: TGTGCCAGCTCACCAGACTCTAACTATGGCTACACCTTC.

The CDR3 DNA reads as TGTGCCAGCACTAAAATGAACACTGAAGCTTTCTTT. As protein: CASTKMNTEAFF. The V and J genes are TRBV6-6 and TRBJ1-1; D gene ambiguous. Trimming took off 7 bases at V and 0 bases at J, with 6 bases between the two ends. CDR3 length equals 12 residues. Germline assignment: CDR1 MNHNY and CDR2 SVGAGI (reference sequence).